This T cell receptor beta chain was profiled in a study of cytomegalovirus exposure and HLA in healthy donors. Study conclusions and caveats: Several V segments, TRBV6-2 and TRBV6-3 among them, could not be told apart and were dropped.

This clone was seen a single time. Its antigen remains unidentified. Primers for the PCR totalled 60 Vbeta and 13 Jbeta. TCRdb keeps only in-frame clones here, not all; method: immunoSEQ multiplex PCR. The sample has about 140,000 clones; roughly 77% are singletons. With V trimmed by 2 bases and J by 4 bases, 8 bases remained unmatched. The CDR3 totals 16 residues. CDR1 is SGHRS, CDR2 YFSETQ, per germline. The chain combines TRBV5-1 with TRBJ2-3; the match to TRBD2 covers 9 bases. The sample was PBMCs. The TCR sequence derives from a man aged 35 to 55 in good health and CMV-seronegative. DNA of the CDR3: TGCGCCAGCAGCTTCCTAGCGGGGTCCCCATCAGATACGCAGTATTTT. It encodes CASSFLAGSPSDTQYF.